The clone carrying this TCR beta chain was seen more than once but under ten times. Germline CDR1 reads WNHNN; CDR2 reads SYGVQD (reference sequence). The CDR3 has 13 residues. Trimming removed 6 bases from V and 0 bases from J, with 9 bases in between. The data were taken from a study of cytotoxic CD8 clonotypes in ibrutinib-treated CLL. Whole-study context: Among patients, around 24 responded partially and 2 completely; around 14 then stayed remitted and roughly 12 progressed after median about 74 months. Patients gave response samples after a median around 11 months of treatment, range 6 to 36.

The method was immunoSEQ multiplex PCR; TCRdb's version includes in-frame clones alone and lacks a portion of them. The table lists 75,000 to 90,000 clones, around four fifths of them singletons, with 38% in the top ten. The clonotype originates from a human donor with chronic lymphocytic leukemia. The starting material was PBMCs, obtained after 24 months of ibrutinib treatment. This chain connects TRBV10-1 to TRBJ2-7; a possible D gene is TRBD1 (6 bases). CDR3 in amino acids: CASRADSSYEQYF. The CDR3 DNA sequence: TGCGCCAGCAGGGCGGACAGCTCCTACGAGCAGTACTTC.